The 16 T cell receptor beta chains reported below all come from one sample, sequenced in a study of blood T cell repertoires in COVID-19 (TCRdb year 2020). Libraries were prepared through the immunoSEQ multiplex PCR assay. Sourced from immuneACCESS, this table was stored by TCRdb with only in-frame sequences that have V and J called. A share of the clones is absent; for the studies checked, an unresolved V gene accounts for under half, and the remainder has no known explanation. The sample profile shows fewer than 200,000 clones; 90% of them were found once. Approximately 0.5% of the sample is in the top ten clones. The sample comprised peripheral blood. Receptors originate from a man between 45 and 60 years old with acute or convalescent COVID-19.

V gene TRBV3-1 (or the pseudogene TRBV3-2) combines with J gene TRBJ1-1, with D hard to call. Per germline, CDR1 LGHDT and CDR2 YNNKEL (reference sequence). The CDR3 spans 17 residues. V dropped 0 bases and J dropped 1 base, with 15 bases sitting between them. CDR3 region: CASSQEGRQSKNTEAFF. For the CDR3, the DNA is TGTGCCAGCAGCCAAGAGGGTAGACAAAGCAAGAACACTGAAGCTTTCTTT.

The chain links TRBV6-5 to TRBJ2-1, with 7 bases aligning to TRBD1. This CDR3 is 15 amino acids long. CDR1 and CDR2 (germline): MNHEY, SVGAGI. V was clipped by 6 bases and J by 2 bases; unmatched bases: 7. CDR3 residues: CASRTGQATYNEQFF. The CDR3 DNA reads TGTGCCAGCAGGACAGGACAGGCAACCTACAATGAGCAGTTCTTC.

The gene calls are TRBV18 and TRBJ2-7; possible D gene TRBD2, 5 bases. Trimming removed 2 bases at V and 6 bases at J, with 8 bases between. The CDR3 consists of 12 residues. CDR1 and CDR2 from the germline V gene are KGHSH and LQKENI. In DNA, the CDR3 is TGTGCCAGCTCACCAACCAGCGGCGAGCAGTACTTC. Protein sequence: CASSPTSGEQYF.

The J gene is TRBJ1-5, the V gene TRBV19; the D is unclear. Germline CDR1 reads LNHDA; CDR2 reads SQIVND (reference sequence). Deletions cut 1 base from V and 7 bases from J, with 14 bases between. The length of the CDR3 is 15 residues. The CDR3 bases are TGTGCCAGTAGTATAGTCGGCCCCGCAGGCCAGCCCCAGCATTTT. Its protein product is CASSIVGPAGQPQHF.

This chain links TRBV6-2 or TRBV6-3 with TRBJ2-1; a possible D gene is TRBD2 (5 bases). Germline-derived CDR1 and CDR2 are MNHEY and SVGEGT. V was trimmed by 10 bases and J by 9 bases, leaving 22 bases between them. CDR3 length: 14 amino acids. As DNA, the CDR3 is TGTGCCACCAGATACAGAGGACCTCGGGGTGAGCAGTTCTTC. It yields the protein CATRYRGPRGEQFF.

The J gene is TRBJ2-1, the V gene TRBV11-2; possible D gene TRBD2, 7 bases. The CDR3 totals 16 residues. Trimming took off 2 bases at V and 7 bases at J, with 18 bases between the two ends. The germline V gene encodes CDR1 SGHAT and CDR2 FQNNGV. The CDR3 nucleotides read TGTGCCAGCAGCTTAAGTGGGGGGGCTGGGGAAAATGAGCAGTTCTTC. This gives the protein CASSLSGGAGENEQFF.

CDR3 sequence (DNA): TGTGCCATCAGGGCTAGCGGGGGGGGTTCAGATACGCAGTATTTT. Translating gives CAIRASGGGSDTQYF. The rearrangement links TRBV10-3 to TRBJ2-3; 12 bases map to TRBD2. CDR3 size: 15 residues. Looked up from germline, CDR1 is ENHRY and CDR2 is SYGVKD. The V and J ends lost 6 bases and 4 bases, in that order; junction bases with no gene match: 5.

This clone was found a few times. In DNA, the CDR3 is TGTGCCAGCAGCATGGGACTCAGGAGCTCCTACAATGAGCAGTTCTTC. Its protein product is CASSMGLRSSYNEQFF. The chain links TRBV7-9 to TRBJ2-1; D perhaps matches TRBD2 (6 bases). This CDR3 contains 16 residues. V gave up 5 bases and J gave up 0 bases, with 14 bases separating them. Per germline, CDR1 SEHNR and CDR2 FQNEAQ (reference sequence).

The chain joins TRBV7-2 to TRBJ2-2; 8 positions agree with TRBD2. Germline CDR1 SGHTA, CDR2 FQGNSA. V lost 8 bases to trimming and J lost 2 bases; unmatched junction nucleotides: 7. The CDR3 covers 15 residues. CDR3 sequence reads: CASLTSATNTGELFF. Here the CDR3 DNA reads TGTGCCAGCCTGACTAGCGCAACCAACACCGGGGAGCTGTTTTTT.

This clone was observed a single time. The CDR3 DNA reads as TGTGCCAGCAGCGATTCCACAGGGTACAATCAGCCCCAGCATTTT. Its translation is CASSDSTGYNQPQHF. The chain employs TRBV5-8 and TRBJ1-5, with a possible D match to TRBD1 (6 bases). Trimming pared 4 bases from V and 3 bases from J, leaving 14 bases between. From germline, CDR1 is SGHTS and CDR2 YDEGEE. The CDR3 runs 15 residues. Based on the CDR3 plus reference TRBV5-8 and TRBJ1-5, the full variable domain is EAGVTQSPTHLIKTRGQQATLRCSPISGHTSVYWYQQALGLGLQFLLWYDEGEERNRGNFPPRFSGRQFPNYSSELNVNALELEDSALYLCASSDSTGYNQPQHFGDGTRLSIL.

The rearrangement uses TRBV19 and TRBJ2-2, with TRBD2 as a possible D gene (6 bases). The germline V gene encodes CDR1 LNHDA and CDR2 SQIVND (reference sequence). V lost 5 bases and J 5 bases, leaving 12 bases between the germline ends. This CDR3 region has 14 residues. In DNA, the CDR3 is TGTGCCAGTAGTCTTGCTGGGGGGACCGGGGAGCTGTTTTTT. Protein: CASSLAGGTGELFF.

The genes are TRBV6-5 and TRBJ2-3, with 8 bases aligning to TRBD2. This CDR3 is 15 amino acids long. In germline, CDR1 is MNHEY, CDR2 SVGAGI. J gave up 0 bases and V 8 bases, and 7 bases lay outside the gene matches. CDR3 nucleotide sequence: TGTGCCAGCGGGGATCTAGCGGGTAGCACAGATACGCAGTATTTT. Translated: CASGDLAGSTDTQYF.

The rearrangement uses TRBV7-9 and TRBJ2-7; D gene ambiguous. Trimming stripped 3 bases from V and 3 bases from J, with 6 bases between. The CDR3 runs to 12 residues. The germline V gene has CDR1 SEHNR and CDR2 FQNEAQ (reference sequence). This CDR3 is CASSFSDYEQYV. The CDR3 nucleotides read TGTGCCAGCAGCTTCTCAGACTACGAGCAGTACGTC.

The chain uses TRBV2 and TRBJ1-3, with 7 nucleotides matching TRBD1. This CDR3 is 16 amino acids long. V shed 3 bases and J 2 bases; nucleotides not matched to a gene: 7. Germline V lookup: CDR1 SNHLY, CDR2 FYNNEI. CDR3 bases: TGTGCCAGCAGTGATTCCCGCGACAGGGCTGGAAACACCATATATTTT. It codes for CASSDSRDRAGNTIYF.

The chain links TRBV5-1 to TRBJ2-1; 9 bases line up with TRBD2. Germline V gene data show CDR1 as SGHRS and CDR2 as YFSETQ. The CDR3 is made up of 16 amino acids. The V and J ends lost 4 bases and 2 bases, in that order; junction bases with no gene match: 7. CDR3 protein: CASSPTAGGPYNEQFF. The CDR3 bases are TGCGCCAGCAGCCCCACGGCGGGAGGGCCCTACAATGAGCAGTTCTTC.

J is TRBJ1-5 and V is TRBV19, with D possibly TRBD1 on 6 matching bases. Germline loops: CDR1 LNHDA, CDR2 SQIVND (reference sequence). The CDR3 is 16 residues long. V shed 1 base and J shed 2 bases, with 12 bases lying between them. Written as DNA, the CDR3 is TGTGCCAGTAGTATAGGCGGGGGCGGCCGCAATCAGCCCCAGCATTTT. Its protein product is CASSIGGGGRNQPQHF.